Listed below are T cell receptor beta chains from one sample, sequenced in a study of CD8 T cells in Susac syndrome. TCRdb fed the immunoSEQ multiplex PCR reads into MiXCR, producing one record per CDR3 protein. The data show 90,000 to 110,000 distinct CDR3 sequences, roughly 95% seen once. Sequencing used CD4+ T cells from PBMCs. Receptors originate from a human donor in good health. CDR3s include the opening cysteine and the closing phenylalanine or tryptophan. D genes are given only for firm matches. The listing skips clone size in some rows; elsewhere it reads once, few, many or a size class.

D gene	V gene	J gene	clone size	CDR3 DNA	CDR3 protein
-	TRBV6-1	TRBJ1-3	-	TGTGCCAGCAGGAATCGGGAAAGTGGAAACACCATATATTTT	CASRNRESGNTIYF
-	TRBV6-1	TRBJ1-5	-	TGTGCCAGCAGTGCGGGGGGGGGAAGGGGCAATCAGCCCCAGCATTTT	CASSAGGGRGNQPQHF
-	TRBV24-1	TRBJ2-1	-	TGTGCCACCAGTGATAGTGGGCATCAGCAGTTCTTC	CATSDSGHQQFF
TRBD2	TRBV19	TRBJ2-2	once	TGTGCCAGTAGTACCGGGAGGGCCCGGAACACCGGGGAGCTGTTTTTT	CASSTGRARNTGELFF
TRBD1	TRBV5-1	TRBJ2-7	once	TGCGCCAGCAGCTTGGTTCAGGGGGTAAACGAGCAGTACTTC	CASSLVQGVNEQYF
-	TRBV19	TRBJ2-7	-	TGTGCCAGTAGTATGAGGGGCGAGCAGTACTTC	CASSMRGEQYF
TRBD1	TRBV27	TRBJ1-3	-	TGTGCCAGCAGTCTCCTCGGACAGGGGGGAAACACCATATATTTT	CASSLLGQGGNTIYF
-	TRBV5-1	TRBJ2-3	-	TGCGCCAGCAGCTTGGCCGAGGGGAATACGCAGTATTTT	CASSLAEGNTQYF
-	TRBV6-5	TRBJ1-5	-	TGTGCCAGCAGTTCCCGGGACAATCAGCCCCAGCATTTT	CASSSRDNQPQHF
-	TRBV7-2	TRBJ1-4	-	TGTGCCAGCAGCTCCCCGGACAGATCTAATGAAAAACTGTTTTTT	CASSSPDRSNEKLFF
TRBD1	TRBV7-2	TRBJ2-1	-	TGTGCCAGCAGCCCGTATAGGGTGATAGGGACAGGGAATGAGCAGTTCTTC	CASSPYRVIGTGNEQFF
-	TRBV28	TRBJ1-2	-	TGTGCCAGCAGTTCGCCGGGGGTTAACTATGGCTACACCTTC	CASSSPGVNYGYTF
TRBD2	TRBV9	TRBJ2-7	-	TGTGCCAGCAGCGTTGAGGGACTAGCGCTGAACGAGCAGTACTTC	CASSVEGLALNEQYF
TRBD2	TRBV28	TRBJ2-5	-	TGTGCCAGCAGTTTGACTAGCGGGGGGGCCTATGAGACCCAGTACTTC	CASSLTSGGAYETQYF
TRBD2	TRBV6-1	TRBJ2-1	-	TGTGCCAGCAGACGACTCGGGACTAGCGGGAGTGTGGATGAGCAGTTCTTC	CASRRLGTSGSVDEQFF
TRBD2	TRBV3-1	TRBJ2-1	-	TGTGCCAGCAGCCCGTGGCCTAGCGGGAGGTACAGTAGTTCCTACAATGAGCAGTTCTTC	CASSPWPSGRYSSSYNEQFF
TRBD2	TRBV29-1	TRBJ2-1	-	TGCAGCGTTGATAGCGGGAGAGGGCAGTTCTTC	CSVDSGRGQFF
TRBD2	TRBV5-1	TRBJ2-3	once	TGCGCCAGCAGCTTGGTCAGCGGCGGGGGAGATACGCAGTATTTT	CASSLVSGGGDTQYF
-	TRBV5-8	TRBJ1-6	-	TGTGCCAGCAGCTTGGGAGGGAATTCACCCCTCCACTTT	CASSLGGNSPLHF
TRBD2	TRBV9	TRBJ2-2	-	TGTGCCAGCACGGCGGGAGTTACCGGGGAGCTGTTTTTT	CASTAGVTGELFF
TRBD1	TRBV19	TRBJ2-5	-	TGTGCCTGTTCCTCAGGGGGAATATTGGAAGAGACCCAGTACTTC	CACSSGGILEETQYF
TRBD1	TRBV29-1	TRBJ2-1	-	TGCAGCGTTTCGAGAGTCGGGGGACAGGTTCGCAATGAGCAGTTCTTC	CSVSRVGGQVRNEQFF
-	TRBV7-2	TRBJ1-5	-	TGTGCCAGCAGCTTAGCTTCGGGGCTGAACCAGCCCCAGCATTTT	CASSLASGLNQPQHF
-	TRBV29-1	TRBJ1-5	-	TGCAGCGTTGTCCTTGGAGGGCGCGCAGGAGAACAGCCCCAGCATTTT	CSVVLGGRAGEQPQHF
-	TRBV29-1	TRBJ2-7	once	TGCAGCGTTCTACAGGGAGTCTCAAGTTCCTACGAGCAGTACTTC	CSVLQGVSSSYEQYF
-	TRBV5-6	TRBJ2-1	-	TGTGCCAGCAGCCCAGCGGATCGCTCCTACAATGAGCAGTTCTTC	CASSPADRSYNEQFF
-	TRBV18	TRBJ2-7	-	TGTGCCAGCTCAACAGGGAACTACGAGCAGTACTTC	CASSTGNYEQYF
TRBD1	TRBV19	TRBJ2-5	-	TGTGCCAGTGGAACAGGGGTACAAGAGACCCAGTACTTC	CASGTGVQETQYF
-	TRBV9	TRBJ2-1	-	TGTGCCAGCAGCCCACGATTAGCGGACTACAATGAGCAGTTCTTC	CASSPRLADYNEQFF
TRBD2	TRBV9	TRBJ2-7	-	TGTGCCAGCAGCGTAGCCGGGACTAGCGTTTACGAGCAGTACTTC	CASSVAGTSVYEQYF
-	TRBV2	TRBJ1-2	-	TGTGCCAGCACCTATACGGGGGCGCAAGGTGGCTACACCTTC	CASTYTGAQGGYTF
-	TRBV3-1	TRBJ1-4	once	TGTGCCAGCAGCCTTACCTCGCAGAATGAAAAACTGTTTTTT	CASSLTSQNEKLFF
-	TRBV27	TRBJ1-1	-	TGTGCCAGCAGCATCTCCTACGCGAGATCGGGGACTGAAGCTTTCTTT	CASSISYARSGTEAFF
-	TRBV7-2	TRBJ2-3	-	TGTGCCAGCAGCTTAGCTGGTCGGAGCACAGATACGCAGTATTTT	CASSLAGRSTDTQYF
TRBD1	TRBV30	TRBJ2-7	-	TGTGCCTGGAGTAAGGGGGCTATTTACGAGCAGTACTTC	CAWSKGAIYEQYF
TRBD1	TRBV30	TRBJ2-3	-	TGTGCCTGGAGTGAGGACAGGAGAGCAGATACGCAGTATTTT	CAWSEDRRADTQYF
-	TRBV2	TRBJ1-4	-	TGTGCCAGCAGTGAAATTAATGAAAAACTGTTTTTT	CASSEINEKLFF
-	TRBV23-1	TRBJ2-3	-	TGCGCCAGCCCCCAACCGGACCTTCCCCGGGCCCCATGTTATACGCAGTATTTT	CASPQPDLPRAPCYTQYF
-	TRBV4-1	TRBJ1-2	-	TGCGCCAGCAGCCCCGCGGGGGATCCTTATGGCTACACCTTC	CASSPAGDPYGYTF
TRBD2	TRBV4-2	TRBJ2-1	-	TGTGCCAGCAGCAATAGCGGGAAGACCTACAATGAGCAGTTCTTC	CASSNSGKTYNEQFF
TRBD1	TRBV3-1	TRBJ2-6	-	TGTGCCAGCGGCGGAACCGGAAGACAGGGTTCCGGGGCCAACGTCCTGACTTTC	CASGGTGRQGSGANVLTF
TRBD2	TRBV28	TRBJ2-7	-	TGTGCCAGCAGTACGTCTAGCGGGAGGTACTACGAGCAGTACTTC	CASSTSSGRYYEQYF
-	TRBV25-1	TRBJ1-5	-	TGTGCCAGCAGTGAATTTAACAATCAGCCCCAGCATTTT	CASSEFNNQPQHF
-	TRBV14	TRBJ1-4	once	TGTGCCAGCAGCCAAGATGAACAGATCAGTGAAAAACTGTTTTTT	CASSQDEQISEKLFF
-	TRBV29-1	TRBJ2-7	-	TGCAGCGTCGGACAGACCTCCTACGAGCAGTACTTC	CSVGQTSYEQYF
TRBD1	TRBV12-3/TRBV12-4	TRBJ2-1	-	TGTGCCAGCAGTTCACCGGGACAGTCCTACAATGAGCAGTTCTTC	CASSSPGQSYNEQFF